These T cell receptor beta chains were read from a single sample in a study of shared clonotypes between healthy human individuals. This table comes from immunoSEQ multiplex PCR, and its TCRdb copy is limited to in-frame clones, with some not included. The repertoire holds fewer than 650,000 clones, with 76% as singletons. Sequenced material: PBMCs. All receptors come from a woman aged 40 to 50 in good health. Some clones in this sample may be carry-over from other donors' samples. Both conserved end residues are part of each CDR3. D genes are given only for firm matches. Only some rows state a clone size, as once, few, many or a class for expanded clones.

NA,TRBV27,TRBJ2-7,NA,TGTGCCAGCAGTTTAAAGACCTCGGCCTCCAAAGACCCCGGTTACGAGCAGTACTTC,CASSLKTSASKDPGYEQYF
NA,TRBV7-2,TRBJ2-2,NA,TGTGCCAGCCGGCAAAACGCGAACACCGGGGAGCTGTTTTTT,CASRQNANTGELFF
TRBD1,TRBV27,TRBJ2-7,NA,TGTGCCAGCAGTTTAAGGGACAGGGCCTACGAGCAGTACTTC,CASSLRDRAYEQYF
NA,TRBV2,TRBJ2-3,NA,TGTGCCAGCAGCCCACACGGCAGGGGATCGGGAGATACGCAGTATTTT,CASSPHGRGSGDTQYF
NA,TRBV5-1,TRBJ1-4,NA,TGCGCCAGCAGCGCGCAGGGGCCAAATGAAAAACTGTTTTTT,CASSAQGPNEKLFF
NA,TRBV14,TRBJ2-1,NA,TGTGCCAGCAGCCAAGTACTAGCAGTCTACAATGAGCAGTTCTTC,CASSQVLAVYNEQFF
TRBD2,TRBV18,TRBJ2-7,NA,TGTGCCAGCTCACCCAATAGCGGGAGGGCCATCGAGCAGTACTTC,CASSPNSGRAIEQYF
TRBD1,TRBV5-4,TRBJ2-3,NA,TGTGCCAGCAGCAGCCGGGACAGGGCAGCAGATACGCAGTATTTT,CASSSRDRAADTQYF
TRBD2,TRBV11-2,TRBJ2-7,NA,TGTGCCAGCAGCTTAAGCGGGAGGTCCTACGAGCAGTACTTC,CASSLSGRSYEQYF
NA,TRBV30,TRBJ2-1,NA,TGTGCCTGGAGTGCGGACAACAGATACAATGAGCAGTTCTTC,CAWSADNRYNEQFF
TRBD1,TRBV29-1,TRBJ2-7,NA,TGCAGCGCTGGGGACAGAAAGGGGGCCGAGCAGTACTTC,CSAGDRKGAEQYF
TRBD1,TRBV18,TRBJ2-5,NA,TGTGCCAGCTCACCACCGGGGACAGCGGAGACCCAGTACTTC,CASSPPGTAETQYF
TRBD1,TRBV7-2,TRBJ1-2,NA,TGTGCCAGCAGCTCGGGACAGAACTATGGCTACACCTTC,CASSSGQNYGYTF
NA,TRBV5-1,TRBJ2-7,many,TGCGCCAGCAGCTTGTCGGGGGATCCAACCTACGAGCAGTACTTC,CASSLSGDPTYEQYF
TRBD1,TRBV28,TRBJ1-5,NA,TGTGCCAGCAGTCCCCGAACGACAGGGGCGGACAATCAGCCCCAGCATTTT,CASSPRTTGADNQPQHF
NA,TRBV28,TRBJ2-7,NA,TGTGCCAGCAGCCTTCTTGCCTACGAGCAGTACTTC,CASSLLAYEQYF
NA,TRBV5-1,TRBJ2-7,NA,TGCGCCAGCAGCTTGGCGGCCGTAACCTACGAGCAGTACTTC,CASSLAAVTYEQYF
NA,TRBV28,TRBJ1-2,few,TGTGCCAGCAGGAGGGGACGGTACAACTATGGCTACACCTTC,CASRRGRYNYGYTF
TRBD2,TRBV5-1,TRBJ2-3,NA,TGCGCCAGCAGCTTGCTAGCGGGAGTGTCAGATACGCAGTATTTT,CASSLLAGVSDTQYF
NA,TRBV6-5,TRBJ1-6,NA,TGTGCCAGCAGTTACCCAAATTCACCCCTCCACTTT,CASSYPNSPLHF
NA,TRBV28,TRBJ1-5,NA,TGTGCCAGCAGTTTCGGCCCCCAGCCCCAGCATTTT,CASSFGPQPQHF
NA,TRBV27,TRBJ1-3,few,TGTGCCAGCAGTTTAAACAGGGGAAACACCATATATTTT,CASSLNRGNTIYF
NA,TRBV5-6,TRBJ1-2,NA,TGTGCCAGCAGCCCATTTTTACAGCGTAACTATGGCTACACCTTC,CASSPFLQRNYGYTF
TRBD2,TRBV5-1,TRBJ2-1,once,TGCGCCAGTACTAGCGGGCTCAACAATGAGCAGTTCTTC,CASTSGLNNEQFF
NA,TRBV15,TRBJ2-7,NA,TGTGCCACCAGCAGAGATCGAGACAGCGAGCAGTACTTC,CATSRDRDSEQYF
NA,TRBV6-1,TRBJ1-4,NA,TGTGCCAGCAGTGAAGGGGGGGGCGCCTATGAAAAACTGTTTTTT,CASSEGGGAYEKLFF
TRBD1,TRBV6-1,TRBJ1-5,NA,TGTGCCAGCAGATGGGACAGCCGTAGCAATCAGCCCCAGCATTTT,CASRWDSRSNQPQHF
NA,TRBV23-1,TRBJ2-2,NA,TGCGCCAGCAGTCCTCCGACGGTGGGGGGCTTGAACACCGGGGAGCTGTTTTTT,CASSPPTVGGLNTGELFF
TRBD2,TRBV29-1,TRBJ2-1,NA,TGCGCGGGAGTAGAATCTTACAATGAGCAGTTCTTC,CAGVESYNEQFF
TRBD1,TRBV19,TRBJ2-2,NA,TGTGCCAGTAGTATCTCCGAGGGGGCTACCGGGGAGCTGTTTTTT,CASSISEGATGELFF
NA,TRBV2,TRBJ2-7,many,TGTGCCAGCAGCCCCTTGGGACCTCGGCAGTACTTC,CASSPLGPRQYF
TRBD2,TRBV28,TRBJ2-5,NA,TGTGCCAGCAGTCCGGGACTAGCGGGGGTTCGCGAGACCCAGTACTTC,CASSPGLAGVRETQYF